The sequence of this T cell receptor beta chain was determined in a study of blood T cell repertoires in COVID-19. Data came from immunoSEQ multiplex PCR; TCRdb stores just in-frame clones and leaves some out. The sample has 23,000 or so clones; around 86% are singletons. Germline loops: CDR1 SGHDN, CDR2 FVKESK. The V segment lost 7 bases and the J segment 6 bases; nucleotides outside the gene matches: 7. This CDR3 comprises 13 residues. A single count supports this clone. What was sequenced was peripheral blood. This clonotype was obtained from a man between 65 and 80 years old with acute or convalescent COVID-19. V and J are TRBV14 and TRBJ2-7; 9 bases agree with TRBD1. CDR3 amino acids: CASKRDREREQYF. As DNA, the CDR3 is TGTGCCAGCAAGCGGGACAGGGAACGCGAGCAGTACTTC.